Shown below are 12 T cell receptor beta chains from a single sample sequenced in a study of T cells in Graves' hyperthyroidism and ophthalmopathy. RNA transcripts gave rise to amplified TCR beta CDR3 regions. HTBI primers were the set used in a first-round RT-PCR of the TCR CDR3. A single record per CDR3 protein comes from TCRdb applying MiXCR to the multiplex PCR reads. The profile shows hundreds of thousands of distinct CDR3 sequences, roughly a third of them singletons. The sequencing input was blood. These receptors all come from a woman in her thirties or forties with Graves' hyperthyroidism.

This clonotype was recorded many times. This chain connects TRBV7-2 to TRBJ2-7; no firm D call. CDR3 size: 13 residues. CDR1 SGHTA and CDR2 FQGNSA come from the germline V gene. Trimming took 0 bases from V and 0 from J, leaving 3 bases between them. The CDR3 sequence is CASSLANSYEQYF. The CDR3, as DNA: TGTGCCAGCAGCTTAGCGAACTCCTACGAGCAGTACTTC.

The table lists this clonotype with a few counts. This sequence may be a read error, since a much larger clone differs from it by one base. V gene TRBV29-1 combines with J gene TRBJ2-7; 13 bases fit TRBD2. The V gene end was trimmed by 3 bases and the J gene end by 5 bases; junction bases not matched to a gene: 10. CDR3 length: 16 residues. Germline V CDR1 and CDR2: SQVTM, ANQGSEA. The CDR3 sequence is CSVDLGGTSGNHEQYF. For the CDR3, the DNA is TGCAGCGTTGACTTGGGAGGGACTAGCGGGAACCACGAGCAGTACTTC.

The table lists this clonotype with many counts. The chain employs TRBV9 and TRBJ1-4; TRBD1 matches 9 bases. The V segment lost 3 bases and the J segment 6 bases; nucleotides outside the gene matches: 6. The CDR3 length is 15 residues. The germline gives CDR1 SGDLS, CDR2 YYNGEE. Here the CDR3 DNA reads TGTGCCAGCAGCGCTACCGGGACAGGGCATGAAAAACTGTTTTTT. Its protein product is CASSATGTGHEKLFF.

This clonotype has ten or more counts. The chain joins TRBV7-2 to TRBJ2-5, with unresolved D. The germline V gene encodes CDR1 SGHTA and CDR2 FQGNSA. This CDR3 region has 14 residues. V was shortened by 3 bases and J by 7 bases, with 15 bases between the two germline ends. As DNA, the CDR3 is TGTGCCAGCAGCTTCAAACCCCCCCTCCTGACCCAGTACTTC. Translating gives CASSFKPPLLTQYF.

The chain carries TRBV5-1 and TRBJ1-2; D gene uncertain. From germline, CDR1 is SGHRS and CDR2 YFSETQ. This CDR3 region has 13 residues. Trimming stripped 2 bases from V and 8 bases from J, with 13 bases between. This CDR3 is CASSLEAIGGYTF. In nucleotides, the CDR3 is TGCGCCAGCAGCTTAGAGGCGATCGGGGGCTACACCTTC.

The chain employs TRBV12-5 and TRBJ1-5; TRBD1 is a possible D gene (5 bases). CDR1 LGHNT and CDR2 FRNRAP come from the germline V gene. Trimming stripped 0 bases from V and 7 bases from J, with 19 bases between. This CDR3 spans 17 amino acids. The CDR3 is CASGLVLGGRVRQPQHF. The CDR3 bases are TGTGCTAGTGGTTTGGTTCTGGGGGGGAGGGTGAGGCAGCCCCAGCATTTT.

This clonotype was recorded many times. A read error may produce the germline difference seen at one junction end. Here the CDR3 reads CASRARAEAFF. CDR3 nucleotide sequence: TGTGCCAGTAGAGCAAGGGCTGAAGCTTTCTTT. V and J are TRBV10-2 and TRBJ1-1; D uncertain. The CDR3 sequence is 11 residues long. Germline V gene lookup returns CDR1 WSHSY and CDR2 SAAADI.

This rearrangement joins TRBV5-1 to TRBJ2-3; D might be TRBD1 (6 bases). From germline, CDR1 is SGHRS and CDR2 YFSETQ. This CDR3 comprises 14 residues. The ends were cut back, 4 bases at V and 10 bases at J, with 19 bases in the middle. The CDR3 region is CASSQAPGDRAQYF. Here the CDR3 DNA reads TGCGCCAGCAGCCAAGCTCCAGGGGACCGGGCGCAGTATTTT. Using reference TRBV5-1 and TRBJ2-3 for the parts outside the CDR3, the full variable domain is KAGVTQTPRYLIKTRGQQVTLSCSPISGHRSVSWYQQTPGQGLQFLFEYFSETQRNKGNFPGRFSGRQFSNSRSEMNVSTLELGDSALYLCASSQAPGDRAQYFGPGTRLTVL.

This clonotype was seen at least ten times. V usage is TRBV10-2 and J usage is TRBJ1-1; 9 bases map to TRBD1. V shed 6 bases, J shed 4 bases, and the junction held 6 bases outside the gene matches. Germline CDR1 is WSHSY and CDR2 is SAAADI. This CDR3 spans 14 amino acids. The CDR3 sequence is CASREQGAGTEAFF. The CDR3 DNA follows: TGCGCCAGCAGGGAACAGGGGGCTGGCACTGAAGCTTTCTTT.

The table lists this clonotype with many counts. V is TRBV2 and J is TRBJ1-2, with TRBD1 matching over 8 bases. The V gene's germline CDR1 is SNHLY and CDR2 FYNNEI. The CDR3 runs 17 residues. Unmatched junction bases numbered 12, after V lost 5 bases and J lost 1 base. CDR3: CASSIRAPDRVNYGYTF. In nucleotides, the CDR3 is TGTGCCAGCAGTATACGAGCTCCGGACAGGGTTAACTATGGCTACACCTTC. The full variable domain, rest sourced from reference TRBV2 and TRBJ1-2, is EPEVTQTPSHQVTQMGQEVILRCVPISNHLYFYWYRQILGQKVEFLVSFYNNEISEKSEIFDDQFSVERPDGSNFTLKIRSTKLEDSAMYFCASSIRAPDRVNYGYTFGSGTRLTVV.

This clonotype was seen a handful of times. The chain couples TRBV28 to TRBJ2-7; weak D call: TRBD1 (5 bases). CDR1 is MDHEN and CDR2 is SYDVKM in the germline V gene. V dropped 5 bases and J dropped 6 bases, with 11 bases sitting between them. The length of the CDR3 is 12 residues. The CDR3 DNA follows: TGTGCCAGCAGTCCAGACAGCTTCGAGCAGTACTTC. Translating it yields CASSPDSFEQYF.

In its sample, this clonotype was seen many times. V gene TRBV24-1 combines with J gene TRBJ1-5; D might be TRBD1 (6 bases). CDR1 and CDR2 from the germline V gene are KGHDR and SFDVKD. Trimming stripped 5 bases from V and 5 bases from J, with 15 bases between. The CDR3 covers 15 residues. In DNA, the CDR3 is TGTGCCACCAGTGGGACGACAGGAAACTATCAGCCCCAGCATTTT. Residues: CATSGTTGNYQPQHF.